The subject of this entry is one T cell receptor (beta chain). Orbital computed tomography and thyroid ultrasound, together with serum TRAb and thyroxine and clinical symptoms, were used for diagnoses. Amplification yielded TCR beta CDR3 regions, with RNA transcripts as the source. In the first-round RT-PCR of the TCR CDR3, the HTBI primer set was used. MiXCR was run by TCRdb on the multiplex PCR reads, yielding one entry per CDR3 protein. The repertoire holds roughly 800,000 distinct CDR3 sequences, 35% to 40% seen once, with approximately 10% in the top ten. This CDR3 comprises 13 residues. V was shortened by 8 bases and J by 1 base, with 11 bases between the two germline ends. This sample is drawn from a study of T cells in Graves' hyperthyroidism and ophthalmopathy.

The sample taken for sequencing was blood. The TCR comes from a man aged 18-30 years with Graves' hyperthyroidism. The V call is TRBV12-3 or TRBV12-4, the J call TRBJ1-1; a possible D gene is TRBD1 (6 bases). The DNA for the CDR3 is TGTGCCAGCCAGTGGGGGCGGAACACTGAAGCTTTCTTT. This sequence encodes CASQWGRNTEAFF.